The entry that follows covers one T cell receptor (beta chain) sequence. The antigen remains undetermined. Naive CD8 isolation took CD45RO-negative cells positively selected for CCR7 and excluded terminally differentiated effector memory CD45RA+ cells. When replicate PCRs were run on sorted subsets, they used about 200 ng DNA, 30,000 to 35,000 T cell genomes. Sequencing was performed with immunoSEQ multiplex PCR; in TCRdb, only in-frame clones are kept and a portion is missing. The sample shows about 2 million clones, roughly 95% of them seen only once. The data are from a study of shared clonotypes between healthy human individuals. Points from the study as a whole: Around 5% of naive CD4 clonotypes were shared across several donors. Having only a few donors restricted how much genetic and exposure-history diversity was captured.

This TCR derives from a man aged 18 to 29 in good health. Sequencing used naive CD8+ T cells sorted from blood.

CDR3 protein: CASRHGPSTDTQYF. The DNA of the CDR3 is TGTGCCAGCAGGCACGGCCCTAGCACAGATACGCAGTATTTT. The chain carries TRBV7-8 and TRBJ2-3; D not resolved. Trimming removed 6 bases at V and 0 bases at J, with 10 bases between. Germline assignment: CDR1 SGHVS and CDR2 FQNEAQ. The CDR3 spans 14 residues.